Presented here are 20 T cell receptor beta chains from one specimen sequenced in a study of cytomegalovirus exposure and HLA in healthy donors. The primer mix had 60 Vbeta and 13 Jbeta primers. Some clones are missing from TCRdb's copy, which holds only in-frame ones; the method was immunoSEQ multiplex PCR. Of under 200,000 clones in the sample, about 81% were seen once. Specimen: PBMCs. All receptors come from a girl aged 5-17 years in good health and CMV-seropositive.

CDR3 in DNA: TGTGCCAGCACCTTAGAGGGGGAGCGCACAGATACGCAGTATTTT. Translated: CASTLEGERTDTQYF. V gene TRBV28 combines with J gene TRBJ2-3; TRBD1 is a possible D gene (6 bases). Germline values: CDR1 MDHEN, CDR2 SYDVKM. The CDR3 runs to 15 residues. V dropped 7 bases and J dropped 1 base, with 15 bases sitting between them.

The chain is built from TRBV19 and TRBJ1-1, with a possible D match to TRBD1 (6 bases). The CDR3 contains 16 residues. Germline loops: CDR1 LNHDA, CDR2 SQIVND (reference sequence). V lost 1 base, J lost 1 base, and 13 bases lay in between. CDR3 sequence reads: CASSIGAQQGNTEAFF. CDR3 in DNA: TGTGCCAGTAGTATAGGAGCACAACAGGGGAACACTGAAGCTTTCTTT. Together with reference TRBV19 and TRBJ1-1, the CDR3 gives the full variable domain: DGGITQSPKYLFRKEGQNVTLSCEQNLNHDAMYWYRQDPGQGLRLIYYSQIVNDFQKGDIAEGYSVSREKKESFPLTVTSAQKNPTAFYLCASSIGAQQGNTEAFFGQGTRLTVV.

The chain combines TRBV5-4 with TRBJ2-3, with 7 bases matching TRBD2. The V and J ends lost 1 base and 0 bases, in that order; junction bases with no gene match: 11. Germline lookup yields CDR1 SGHNT and CDR2 YYREEE (reference sequence). The CDR3 totals 18 residues. CDR3 in amino acids: CASSLSPRSGASTDTQYF. DNA of the CDR3: TGTGCCAGCAGCTTGAGTCCGCGGAGCGGGGCTAGCACAGATACGCAGTATTTT.

The rearrangement joins TRBV7-8 to TRBJ2-7, with 7 bases fitting TRBD1. CDR3 size: 15 residues. Germline V lookup: CDR1 SGHVS, CDR2 FQNEAQ. The J segment lost 3 bases and the V segment lost 2 bases, leaving 7 bases of the junction unmatched. Here the CDR3 reads CASSLRDRAGYEQYF. The CDR3 DNA sequence: TGTGCCAGCAGCTTACGAGACAGGGCGGGCTACGAGCAGTACTTC.

This clone has only a few counts. This chain uses TRBV27 with TRBJ2-1; 7 nucleotides agree with TRBD2. The CDR3 has 15 residues. Germline CDR1 is MNHEY and CDR2 is SMNVEV (reference sequence). J gave up 9 bases and V 3 bases, and 11 bases lay outside the gene matches. The CDR3, as DNA: TGTGCCAGCAGTTTCTTTAGCGGGTCGGTCATTGAGCAGTTCTTC. Translation: CASSFFSGSVIEQFF.

This chain's CDR3 is CATSRTGNEKLFF. CDR3 coding DNA: TGTGCCACCAGTAGGACAGGGAACGAAAAACTGTTTTTT. V usage is TRBV15 and J usage is TRBJ1-4, with 8 bases aligning to TRBD1. J lost 8 bases, V lost 6 bases, and 5 bases had no gene match. CDR1 and CDR2 (germline): LNHNV, YYDKDF (reference sequence). The CDR3 has 13 amino acids.

The V gene is TRBV5-1, the J gene TRBJ2-7; 10 bases map to TRBD2. The germline CDR1 and CDR2 sequences are SGHRS and YFSETQ. The CDR3 has 16 residues. V dropped 3 bases and J dropped 4; count of bases not matched to a gene: 10. In DNA form, the CDR3 reads TGCGCCAGCAGCTGGGACCCTAGCGGGAGTTTTTACGAGCAGTACTTC. Residues: CASSWDPSGSFYEQYF.

The CDR3 reads CASSRDYYGYTF. As DNA, the CDR3 is TGTGCCAGCAGTCGGGACTACTATGGCTACACCTTC. V usage is TRBV7-9 and J usage is TRBJ1-2; tentatively, D is TRBD1 (5 bases). Trimming cost V 6 bases and J 3 bases, with 8 bases left between them. CDR1 and CDR2 (germline): SEHNR, FQNEAQ (reference sequence). The CDR3 extends over 12 amino acids.

The chain employs TRBV25-1 and TRBJ2-7; TRBD1 aligns across 7 bases. CDR3 length: 13 amino acids. V gave up 6 bases and J gave up 0 bases; unmatched junction bases: 2. Germline assignment: CDR1 MGHDK and CDR2 SYGVNS. Written as DNA, the CDR3 is TGTGCCAGCAGGGACAGGAGCTCCTACGAGCAGTACTTC. Translating gives CASRDRSSYEQYF.

V gene TRBV6-1 combines with J gene TRBJ1-1, with D perhaps matching TRBD1 (6 bases). Trimming removed 0 bases at V and 5 bases at J, with 13 bases between. The CDR3 spans 15 residues. Looked up from germline, CDR1 is MNHNS and CDR2 is SASEGT. CDR3: CASSEAAGADTEAFF. The CDR3 nucleotides are TGTGCCAGCAGTGAAGCGGCAGGGGCGGATACTGAAGCTTTCTTT.

This clone was counted only a few times. This chain connects TRBV2 to TRBJ2-7; 8 bases align to TRBD2. After removal of 6 bases from V and 0 bases from J, the junction contained 7 bases not matched to a gene. Germline values: CDR1 SNHLY, CDR2 FYNNEI. The CDR3 consists of 15 residues. CDR3 amino acids: CASRSRTSGSYEQYF. The DNA for the CDR3 is TGTGCCAGCAGGAGCAGAACTAGCGGCTCCTACGAGCAGTACTTC. Complete variable domain (other parts from reference TRBV2 and TRBJ2-7): EPEVTQTPSHQVTQMGQEVILRCVPISNHLYFYWYRQILGQKVEFLVSFYNNEISEKSEIFDDQFSVERPDGSNFTLKIRSTKLEDSAMYFCASRSRTSGSYEQYFGPGTRLTVT.

The chain recombines TRBV7-2 with TRBJ2-7; D uncertain. The CDR3 totals 14 residues. Germline CDR1 SGHTA, CDR2 FQGNSA. The germline V and J ends were trimmed by 2 bases and 0 bases, with 8 bases remaining between them. CDR3 sequence reads: CASSLKVASYEQYF. In DNA form, the CDR3 reads TGTGCCAGCAGCTTAAAGGTAGCCTCCTACGAGCAGTACTTC.

The chain carries TRBV28 and TRBJ1-2, with a weak D call TRBD1 (6 bases). This CDR3 is 14 amino acids long. V lost 3 bases, J lost 8 bases, and 16 bases lay in between. Germline-derived CDR1 and CDR2 are MDHEN and SYDVKM. Here the CDR3 DNA reads TGTGCCAGCAGTTTGGGGGAGGGGGTTGGGGGCTACACCTTC. This sequence encodes CASSLGEGVGGYTF.

This rearrangement joins TRBV2 to TRBJ2-2, with D perhaps matching TRBD2 (6 bases). CDR3 size: 13 residues. The germline CDR1 and CDR2 sequences are SNHLY and FYNNEI. Deletions cut 2 bases from V and 7 bases from J, with 8 bases between. Written as DNA, the CDR3 is TGTGCCAGCAGTGAATGGACTAACGGGGAGCTGTTTTTT. The encoded protein is CASSEWTNGELFF.

The CDR3 DNA is TGTGCCATCAGCCTAGGACTAGCCGATTCTCATACGCAGTATTTT. This translates into CAISLGLADSHTQYF. V and J are TRBV10-3 and TRBJ2-3, with 8 bases fitting TRBD2. The ends lost 6 bases at V and 7 bases at J; junction bases unmatched: 12. The CDR3 length is 15 residues. CDR1 and CDR2 (germline): ENHRY, SYGVKD.

The chain uses TRBV5-5 and TRBJ1-1; no definite D call. CDR1 and CDR2 from the germline V gene are SGHKS and YYEKEE (reference sequence). V was trimmed by 1 base and J by 1 base, leaving 5 bases between them. The CDR3 length is 13 residues. The CDR3: CASSLPGNTEAFF. CDR3 sequence (DNA): TGTGCCAGCAGCTTGCCAGGGAACACTGAAGCTTTCTTT.

This clone was seen a single time. This chain joins TRBV11-3 and TRBJ2-5; D is undetermined. V lost 3 bases, J lost 1 base, and 6 bases lay in between. The CDR3 sequence is 13 residues long. CDR1 is SGHNT, CDR2 YENEEA, per germline. This chain's CDR3 is CASSFAGQETQYF. The CDR3 DNA reads TGTGCCAGCAGCTTTGCAGGCCAAGAGACCCAGTACTTC.

The rearrangement links TRBV28 to TRBJ1-1; 7 positions match TRBD1. The CDR3 loop spans 15 amino acids. CDR1 and CDR2 (germline): MDHEN, SYDVKM. J was trimmed by 4 bases and V by 1 base; bases with no gene match: 6. In DNA form, the CDR3 reads TGTGCCAGCAGTTTATCATACAGGGGCCGCACTGAAGCTTTCTTT. It translates to CASSLSYRGRTEAFF.

The chain uses TRBV30 and TRBJ2-3, with 8 bases identical to TRBD1. The trim removed 3 bases at V and 0 bases at J, leaving 8 bases unmatched. The CDR3 length is 16 residues. From germline, CDR1 is GTSNPN and CDR2 SVGIG (reference sequence). This chain's CDR3 is CAWRHRDRKSTDTQYF. CDR3 DNA sequence: TGTGCCTGGAGACATCGGGACAGGAAAAGCACAGATACGCAGTATTTT. The full variable domain, rest sourced from reference TRBV30 and TRBJ2-3, is SQTIHQWPATLVQPVGSPLSLECTVEGTSNPNLYWYRQAAGRGLQLLFYSVGIGQISSEVPQNLSASRPQDRQFILSSKKLLLSDSGFYLCAWRHRDRKSTDTQYFGPGTRLTVL.

This clone was observed a few times. The chain is built from TRBV11-2 and TRBJ2-3; TRBD1 matches at 9 bases. The CDR3 has 15 residues. J gave up 3 bases and V 3 bases, and 4 bases lay outside the gene matches. CDR1 and CDR2 from the germline V gene are SGHAT and FQNNGV. The CDR3 DNA follows: TGTGCCAGCAGCTTGCCGGGACAGGGTACAGATACGCAGTATTTT. Protein: CASSLPGQGTDTQYF.